This T cell receptor (beta chain) was found in a study of T cell responses to AZD1222 COVID-19 vaccine. The study, taken as a whole, reports: Nearly half of spike-specific TCRs reportedly go after variant regions that carry no mutations.

Clones were read by immunoSEQ multiplex PCR, and TCRdb kept only the in-frame ones, dropping some. The table has around 160,000 clones, roughly 94% seen once. From germline, CDR1 is PRHDT and CDR2 FYEKMQ (reference sequence). The CDR3 spans 14 residues. V was trimmed by 5 bases and J by 0 bases, leaving 5 bases between them. About this clone: No antigen is known for it.

The source of this sequence is an adult who received the AZD1222 COVID-19 vaccine. V gene TRBV13 combines with J gene TRBJ1-6; D remains unclear. Sequenced material: peripheral blood, taken 28 days after the second AZD1222 dose. Here the CDR3 reads CASSRNSYNSPLHF. The CDR3, as DNA: TGTGCCAGCAGCAGAAACTCCTATAATTCACCCCTCCACTTT.